A single TCR beta chain is shown here with its context. Its antigen is currently unknown. The data stem from a study of T cell responses to AZD1222 COVID-19 vaccine. As for the study in general: Timing groups of about 4 and about 12 weeks for second doses were pooled. Study results and limitations: CD4 TCRs associated with vaccination spanned spike, dominating at 160-218 and 743-854. Only a handful of AZD1222 recipients, more than five in all, had baseline seropositivity.

Generated by immunoSEQ multiplex PCR, the TCRdb table keeps only in-frame clones and is missing some. The table has 150,000 to 200,000 clones, 85% to 95% seen once. Germline CDR1 reads MNHEY; CDR2 reads SVGAGI. There are 13 residues in the CDR3. V shed 3 bases and J shed 10 bases, with 12 bases lying between them. V and J are TRBV6-5 and TRBJ2-2, with TRBD2 as a possible D gene (5 bases). Sequenced here: peripheral blood, sampled on day 0 of AZD1222 vaccination. The sequence came from an adult in good health. The CDR3 here is CASSYGPGKELFF. CDR3 in DNA: TGTGCCAGCAGTTATGGTCCCGGGAAGGAGCTGTTTTTT.